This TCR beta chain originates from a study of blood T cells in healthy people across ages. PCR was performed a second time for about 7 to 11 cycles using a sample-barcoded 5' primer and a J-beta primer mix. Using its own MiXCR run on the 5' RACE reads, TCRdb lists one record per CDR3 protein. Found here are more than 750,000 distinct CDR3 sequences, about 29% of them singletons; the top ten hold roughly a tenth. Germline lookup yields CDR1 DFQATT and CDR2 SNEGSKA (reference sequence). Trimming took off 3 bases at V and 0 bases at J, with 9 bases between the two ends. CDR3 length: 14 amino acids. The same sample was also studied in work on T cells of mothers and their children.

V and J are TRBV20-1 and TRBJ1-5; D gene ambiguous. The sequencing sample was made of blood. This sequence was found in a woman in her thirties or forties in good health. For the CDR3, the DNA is TGCAGTGCTAGGGAAAGCGATAGCAATCAGCCCCAGCATTTT. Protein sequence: CSARESDSNQPQHF.